Reported below is one T cell receptor beta chain. The repertoire was sequenced with immunoSEQ multiplex PCR; TCRdb's copy has only in-frame clones and lacks some. This sample has under 150,000 clones, with roughly 85% found just once. The data stem from a study of blood T cell repertoires in COVID-19. This clonotype originated in a man aged 35 to 55 with acute or convalescent COVID-19. The sequencing sample was made of peripheral blood.

CDR3 loop: CASSWKGDYNEQFF. CDR3 bases: TGTGCCAGCAGTTGGAAGGGAGATTACAATGAGCAGTTCTTC. V gene TRBV2 combines with J gene TRBJ2-1; possible D gene TRBD2, 5 bases. Germline V lookup: CDR1 SNHLY, CDR2 FYNNEI. The V gene lost 5 bases and the J gene lost 4 bases, with 12 bases spanning the gap. The CDR3 spans 14 residues.